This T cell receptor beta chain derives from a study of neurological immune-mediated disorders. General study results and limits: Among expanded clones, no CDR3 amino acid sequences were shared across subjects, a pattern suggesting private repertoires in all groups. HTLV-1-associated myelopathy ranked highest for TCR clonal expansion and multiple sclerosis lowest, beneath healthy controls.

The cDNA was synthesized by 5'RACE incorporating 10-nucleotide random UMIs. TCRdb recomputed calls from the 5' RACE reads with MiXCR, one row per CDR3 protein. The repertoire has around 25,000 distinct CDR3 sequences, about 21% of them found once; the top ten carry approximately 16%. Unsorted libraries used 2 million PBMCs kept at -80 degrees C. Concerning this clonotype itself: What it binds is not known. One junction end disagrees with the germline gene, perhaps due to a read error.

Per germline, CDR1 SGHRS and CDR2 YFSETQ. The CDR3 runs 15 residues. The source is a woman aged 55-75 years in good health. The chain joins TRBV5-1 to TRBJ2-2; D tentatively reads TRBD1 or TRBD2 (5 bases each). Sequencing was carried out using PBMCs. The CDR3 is CASSSATVSAGELFF. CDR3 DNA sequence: TGCGCCAGCAGCTCGGCGACAGTGTCGGCCGGGGAACTGTTTTTT.